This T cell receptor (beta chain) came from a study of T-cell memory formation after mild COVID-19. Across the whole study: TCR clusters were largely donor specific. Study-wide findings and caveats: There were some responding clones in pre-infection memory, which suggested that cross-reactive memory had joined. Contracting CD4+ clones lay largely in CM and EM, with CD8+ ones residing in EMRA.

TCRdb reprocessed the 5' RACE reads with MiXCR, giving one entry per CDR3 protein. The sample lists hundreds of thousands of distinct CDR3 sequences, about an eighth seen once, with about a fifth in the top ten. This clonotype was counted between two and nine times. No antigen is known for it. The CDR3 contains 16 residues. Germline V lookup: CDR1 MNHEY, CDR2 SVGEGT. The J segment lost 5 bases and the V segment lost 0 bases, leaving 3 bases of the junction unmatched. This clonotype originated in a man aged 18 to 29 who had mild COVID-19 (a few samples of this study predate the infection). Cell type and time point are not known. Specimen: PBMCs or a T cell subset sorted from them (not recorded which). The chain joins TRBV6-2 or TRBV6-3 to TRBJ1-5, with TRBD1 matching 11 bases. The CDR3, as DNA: TGTGCCAGCAGTTACTCTCCGGACAGGGGGCATCAGCCCCAGCATTTT. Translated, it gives CASSYSPDRGHQPQHF.